Listed here are 30 T cell receptor beta chains from one sample, sequenced in a study of regulatory T cells in long-lasting Graves disease. Building of the TCR beta libraries involved iRepertoire HTBI primers and Arm-PCR of CDR3 regions. TCRdb passed the multiplex PCR reads through MiXCR, listing each CDR3 protein once. The data contain a few hundred thousand distinct CDR3 sequences, roughly 12% of them seen just once; the ten biggest clones take up about 9.1%. Time point given: newly diagnosed GD, antithyroid drugs for less than 3 months. RNA isolated from PBMCs was used to make the TCR library. This sample was also put to use in a study of T cells in Graves' hyperthyroidism and ophthalmopathy.

Sequenced here: peripheral blood mononuclear cells (PBMCs), sampled at new diagnosis, from a patient treated with antithyroid drugs. The source is a man aged 30-40 years with Graves disease.

Regarding this clonotype: An end of the junction differs from the germline gene, which may be a read error. The rearrangement links TRBV27 to TRBJ2-1; TRBD2 might be the D (6 bases). The CDR3 covers 14 residues. Germline CDR1 and CDR2: MNHEY and SMNVEV (reference sequence). The CDR3 is CASSLAGTYNVQFF. The CDR3 nucleotides read TGTGCCAGCAGTTTGGCGGGGACGTACAATGTGCAGTTCTTC.

This clonotype was seen at least ten times. The chain recombines TRBV29-1 with TRBJ1-4; D gene ambiguous. The V gene's germline CDR1 is SQVTM and CDR2 ANQGSEA. This CDR3 spans 12 amino acids. Trimming left V 4 bases short and J 3 bases short, with 6 bases between. The CDR3 protein is CSVAHPNEKLFF. CDR3 coding DNA: TGCAGCGTTGCACACCCTAATGAAAAACTGTTTTTT.

This clonotype was seen ten or more times. V is TRBV12-3 or TRBV12-4 and J is TRBJ2-7, with 10 bases lining up with TRBD2. V lost 3 bases and J lost 2; bases outside the gene matches: 4. CDR3 size: 15 residues. The CDR3 reads CASSFQTSGPYEQYF. For the CDR3, the DNA is TGTGCCAGCAGTTTCCAGACTAGCGGGCCCTACGAGCAGTACTTC.

This clonotype appeared many times. The rearrangement joins TRBV5-1 to TRBJ2-2; 10 positions match TRBD1. Germline lookup yields CDR1 SGHRS and CDR2 YFSETQ. CDR3 length: 16 residues. J was trimmed by 5 bases and V by 0 bases; bases with no gene match: 4. The CDR3 DNA reads TGCGCCAGCAGCTTGGCGGGGACAGGGGAAACCGGGGAGCTGTTTTTT. This sequence encodes CASSLAGTGETGELFF.

This chain links TRBV5-1 with TRBJ2-3; maybe TRBD2 (6 bases). Near its end, the DNA agrees better with TRBJ2-7, so the J call may be wrong. CDR1 and CDR2 from the germline V gene are SGHRS and YFSETQ. The CDR3 has 14 residues. Here the CDR3 DNA reads TGCGCCAGCAGCCCCGGGCCAGCGGGTGACGAGCAGTACTTC. This codes for CASSPGPAGDEQYF.

This clonotype was seen at least ten times. V and J are TRBV6-5 and TRBJ2-1, with TRBD2 matching 9 bases. J lost 6 bases, V lost 6 bases, and 9 bases had no gene match. Per the germline V gene, CDR1 is MNHEY and CDR2 is SVGAGI. The CDR3 is 15 amino acids. The CDR3 is CASRFASSGSNEQFF. In DNA, the CDR3 is TGTGCCAGCAGATTCGCGAGTAGCGGGAGCAATGAGCAGTTCTTC.

As regards this clonotype: This could be a read error, since a much larger clone is one nucleotide away. V and J are TRBV6-5 and TRBJ2-7; 7 bases are a match to TRBD2. The CDR3 runs 15 residues. Germline CDR1 is MNHEY and CDR2 is SVGAGI. V lost 4 bases, J lost 2 bases, and 8 bases stayed unmatched. CDR3: CASSSASGSPYEQYF. The CDR3 DNA is TGTGCCAGCAGTTCGGCTAGCGGAAGCCCCTACGAGCAGTACTTC.

As for this clonotype: This clone may be a read error of a much larger clone one base away. The chain uses TRBV6-9 and TRBJ2-1; 9 bases map to TRBD2. The germline CDR1 and CDR2 sequences are MNHGY and SVAAGI. CDR3 length: 15 residues. After removal of 3 bases from V and 5 bases from J, the junction contained 5 bases not matched to a gene. CDR3 nucleotide sequence: TGTGCCAGCAGTTACAGGAGCGGGGGGCACAATGAGCAGTTCTTC. Its translation: CASSYRSGGHNEQFF.

This clonotype has only a few counts. The chain couples TRBV18 to TRBJ1-1; D gene unclear. V shed 0 bases and J shed 11 bases, with 10 bases lying between them. CDR3 size: 12 residues. Germline V gene data show CDR1 as KGHSH and CDR2 as LQKENI. CDR3 in amino acids: CASSPPGSVAFF. Written as DNA, the CDR3 is TGTGCCAGCTCACCACCAGGGAGCGTTGCTTTCTTT.

This sequence joins TRBV3-1 and TRBJ1-2; 7 positions agree with TRBD1. V was clipped by 2 bases and J by 10 bases; unmatched bases: 31. The CDR3 loop spans 21 amino acids. The germline V gene has CDR1 LGHDT and CDR2 YNNKEL (reference sequence). The CDR3 reads CASSQRPGDNEKLLGGGTYTF. In DNA form, the CDR3 reads TGTGCCAGCAGCCAAAGACCTGGGGATAATGAAAAACTCCTAGGGGGCGGGACCTACACCTTC.

This clonotype was detected many times. The V call is TRBV5-1, the J call TRBJ1-2, with 8 bases aligning to TRBD1. The CDR3 covers 16 residues. The germline V gene encodes CDR1 SGHRS and CDR2 YFSETQ. V dropped 4 bases and J dropped 3; count of bases not matched to a gene: 11. CDR3 in DNA: TGCGCCAGCAGCGACGGGCAGGGGGCTGTTGACTATGGCTACACCTTC. Protein product: CASSDGQGAVDYGYTF.

Of note for this clonotype: This clone may be a read error of a much larger clone one base away. The rearrangement links TRBV6-9 to TRBJ1-5; D is perhaps TRBD1 (5 bases). The CDR3 runs to 14 residues. In germline, CDR1 is MNHGY, CDR2 SVAAGI. CDR3 nucleotide sequence: TGTGCCAGCAGTTGGGGGAATAGCAATCAGTCCCAGCATTTT. The encoded protein is CASSWGNSNQSQHF.

This clonotype was recorded many times. The chain joins TRBV7-9 to TRBJ2-7; maybe TRBD2 (7 bases). This CDR3 contains 15 residues. Germline V lookup: CDR1 SEHNR, CDR2 FQNEAQ (reference sequence). The V gene lost 5 bases and the J gene lost 2 bases, with 16 bases spanning the gap. In DNA form, the CDR3 reads TGTGCCAGCAGCCGCCGGGGGGCGGAGACCTACGAGCAGTACTTC. Protein: CASSRRGAETYEQYF.

At least ten counts were recorded for this clonotype. CDR3: CSVEGETSSYEQYF. The CDR3 DNA is TGCAGCGTTGAGGGAGAAACCAGCTCCTACGAGCAGTACTTC. The chain recombines TRBV29-1 with TRBJ2-7; weak D call: TRBD2 (5 bases). The germline gives CDR1 SQVTM, CDR2 ANQGSEA. The CDR3 has 14 amino acids. Between the trimmed V and J ends, which lost 3 bases and 0 bases, there was a span of 12 bases.

This clonotype has a handful of counts. The genes are TRBV30 and TRBJ2-7; 8 nucleotides line up with TRBD1. There are 11 residues in the CDR3. After removal of 5 bases from V and 7 bases from J, the junction contained 4 bases not matched to a gene. The germline V gene has CDR1 GTSNPN and CDR2 SVGIG (reference sequence). CDR3 residues: CAWARTGEQYF. The CDR3 coding sequence is TGTGCCTGGGCGAGGACAGGGGAGCAGTACTTC.

This chain links TRBV20-1 with TRBJ2-3; TRBD1 is a possible D gene (5 bases). This CDR3 comprises 14 residues. V gave up 6 bases and J gave up 5 bases, with 18 bases separating them. CDR1 and CDR2 (germline): DFQATT, SNEGSKA (reference sequence). The CDR3 loop is CSATLKRQGDTQYF. The DNA of the CDR3 is TGCAGTGCCACCCTTAAGCGCCAGGGAGATACGCAGTATTTT.

V and J are TRBV7-3 and TRBJ2-1; 11 bases line up with TRBD1. CDR3 length equals 14 residues. V trimming: 4 bases; J trimming: 9 bases; junction bases outside the gene matches: 5. The germline gives CDR1 SGHTA, CDR2 FQGTGA. The CDR3 nucleotides read TGTGCCAGCAGCTGGACAGGGGGCGAAGGTGAGCAGTTCTTC. This encodes CASSWTGGEGEQFF.

This clonotype was counted ten times or more. The chain carries TRBV7-3 and TRBJ2-3; TRBD2 might be the D (6 bases). Trimming stripped 5 bases from V and 3 bases from J, with 9 bases between. Germline lookup yields CDR1 SGHTA and CDR2 FQGTGA. CDR3 length equals 13 residues. DNA of the CDR3: TGTGCCAGCAGCACGGGACTTACAGATACGCAGTATTTT. Its translation: CASSTGLTDTQYF.

With regard to this clonotype: This clone may be a read error of a much larger clone one base away. The chain has TRBV27 and TRBJ1-2, with D perhaps TRBD1 (6 bases). This CDR3 has 16 residues. The germline CDR1 and CDR2 sequences are MNHEY and SMNVEV (reference sequence). The CDR3 DNA reads TGTGCCAGCAGTTCTCCTTTCCTGAGGGGACACTATGACTACACCTTC. Amino acids: CASSSPFLRGHYDYTF.

For this clonotype: A far larger clone is only one base removed, so a read error is likely. This sequence joins TRBV11-1 and TRBJ2-7; 10 bases match TRBD2. The J call may not be correct, given that the DNA end is closer to TRBJ2-3. This CDR3 spans 17 amino acids. Germline V gene sequence: CDR1 SGHAT, CDR2 FQDESV (reference sequence). The CDR3 DNA reads as TGTGCCAGCAGCCCACGACCTCAGCGGGAGGGGTCAGATATGCAGTATTTT. This sequence encodes CASSPRPQREGSDMQYF.

About this clonotype: A much bigger clone sits one base away, suggesting this may be a read error. The rearrangement links TRBV2 to TRBJ1-1; D not certain. This CDR3 has 13 residues. Germline V gene sequence: CDR1 SNHLY, CDR2 FYNNEI. CDR3 nucleotide sequence: TGTGCCGGCAGTGACTGGGGAATGGCTGAAGCTTTCTTT. Its translation: CAGSDWGMAEAFF.

This clonotype appeared many times. The V call is TRBV6-2 or TRBV6-3, the J call TRBJ1-4; no reliable D call. Germline lookup yields CDR1 MNHEY and CDR2 SVGEGT. Trimming left V 5 bases short and J 0 bases short, with 10 bases between. The CDR3 has 15 residues. For the CDR3, the DNA is TGTGCCAGCAGTGACCGTGGCGCAACTAATGAAAAACTGTTTTTT. The encoded protein is CASSDRGATNEKLFF.

CDR3 amino acids: CATSRVVNQETQYF. CDR3 nucleotides: TGTGCCACCAGCAGAGTGGTAAACCAAGAGACCCAGTACTTC. The rearrangement uses TRBV15 and TRBJ2-5, with D hard to call. The CDR3 has 14 residues. Trimming removed 1 base at V and 0 bases at J, with 6 bases between. Germline-derived CDR1 and CDR2 are LNHNV and YYDKDF (reference sequence).

This clonotype was seen ten or more times. The V gene is TRBV2, the J gene TRBJ2-2; 8 bases map to TRBD1. There are 15 residues in the CDR3. The germline CDR1 and CDR2 sequences are SNHLY and FYNNEI. V shed 7 bases and J 4 bases; nucleotides not matched to a gene: 8. The CDR3 DNA reads as TGTGCCAGCATGTCGGACAGGGCTGGCACCGGGGAGCTGTTTTTT. This translates into CASMSDRAGTGELFF.

This clonotype turned up a few times. The J gene is TRBJ2-5, the V gene TRBV5-6; D remains unclear. V lost 2 bases, J lost 0 bases, and 11 bases lay in between. The CDR3 is 15 residues long. Germline CDR1 SGHDT, CDR2 YYEEEE. The CDR3 is CASSFFQSYQETQYF. In nucleotides, the CDR3 is TGTGCCAGCAGCTTCTTTCAGTCGTACCAAGAGACCCAGTACTTC.

This clonotype occurred many times. The CDR3 is CSVARGTGDLSNTGELFF. CDR3 coding DNA: TGCAGCGTTGCCCGGGGGACAGGGGACCTTTCGAACACCGGGGAGCTGTTTTTT. The chain couples TRBV29-1 to TRBJ2-2; 10 positions match TRBD1. Germline assignment: CDR1 SQVTM and CDR2 ANQGSEA. Losses at the gene ends were 4 bases for V and 0 bases for J; bases not matched to a gene: 11. CDR3 size: 18 residues.

This clonotype occurred many times. V usage is TRBV12-3 or TRBV12-4 and J usage is TRBJ2-5; possibly TRBD1 for D (5 bases). V was clipped by 2 bases and J by 5 bases, with 12 bases between them. This CDR3 has 14 amino acids. The CDR3: CASSLMGLGETQYF. The CDR3 DNA reads TGTGCCAGCAGTTTAATGGGGCTCGGGGAGACCCAGTACTTC.

This clonotype occurred many times. The J gene is TRBJ1-1, the V gene TRBV12-3 or TRBV12-4, with D tentatively TRBD1 (5 bases). CDR3 length: 14 amino acids. V was clipped by 7 bases and J by 5 bases, with 17 bases between them. The CDR3 loop reads CASTLTRKGTEAFF. The CDR3 region has the DNA TGTGCCAGCACTCTTACCCGAAAGGGGACTGAAGCTTTCTTT.

This sequence joins TRBV18 and TRBJ1-5; 7 bases are shared with TRBD1. CDR3 length: 16 amino acids. From germline, CDR1 is KGHSH and CDR2 LQKENI. V was pared by 3 bases and J by 0 bases, with 5 bases of the junction left unmatched. The CDR3 DNA reads TGTGCCAGCTCACCCCTGAGGACAGGTAGCAATCAGCCCCAGCATTTT. It specifies CASSPLRTGSNQPQHF.

The chain is built from TRBV20-1 and TRBJ2-2; D not certain. CDR3 length: 13 residues. Germline V gives CDR1 DFQATT, CDR2 SNEGSKA (reference sequence). V was pared by 2 bases and J by 6 bases, with 10 bases between. CDR3 loop: CSARPPPAGELFF. CDR3 in DNA: TGCAGTGCTAGACCGCCCCCGGCCGGGGAGCTGTTTTTT.